These 19 T cell receptor beta chains share one sample of origin, sequenced in a study of human T cells and chemical hapten exposure (dated by TCRdb to about 2021). The sample's time point label is to be understood as: patch test 2, 6 weeks after DPC sensitization. The treatment or condition label, as the study defines it: therapeutic diphenylcyclopropenone sensitization with weekly scalp DPC. Library preparation used RACE. Sequencing relied on a NextSeq 500. The public reads were run again by TCRdb, first through fastp at Q25 and then through MiXCR, and only productive beta chains were kept. Rows are unified per CDR3 protein, each entry keeping the most common DNA and genes. The sample yields over 130,000 distinct CDR3 sequences; roughly 12% were counted once. About 1.4% of the sample belongs to the ten largest clones. The source was whole blood, collected in connection with sensitization to the hapten diphenylcyclopropenone (DPC). The source of these receptors is a woman in her fifties or sixties with alopecia areata. Some clones in this sample may be carry-over from other donors' samples.

This chain connects TRBV7-9 to TRBJ2-7; no clear D. The CDR3 consists of 14 residues. CDR1 SEHNR and CDR2 FQNEAQ come from the germline V gene (reference sequence). The V and J ends lost 2 bases and 5 bases respectively, with 13 bases between them. CDR3 nucleotides: TGTGCCAGCAGCTTAAGGCCGGTCCGGGACGAGCAGTACTTC. Translation gives CASSLRPVRDEQYF.

The chain combines TRBV5-4 with TRBJ1-2, with D tentatively TRBD1 (5 bases). The CDR3 consists of 15 residues. The germline V and J ends were trimmed by 0 bases and 3 bases, with 12 bases remaining between them. From germline, CDR1 is SGHNT and CDR2 YYREEE (reference sequence). The CDR3 protein is CASSLGDSGYYGYTF. The CDR3 nucleotides are TGTGCCAGCAGCTTGGGAGACAGCGGCTACTATGGCTACACCTTC.

The chain has TRBV24-1 and TRBJ2-2, with D tentatively TRBD2 (5 bases). This CDR3 region has 16 residues. Germline V gives CDR1 KGHDR, CDR2 SFDVKD. V was shortened by 0 bases and J by 0 bases, with 7 bases between the two germline ends. This chain's CDR3 is CATSDLGGSNTGELFF. CDR3 coding DNA: TGTGCCACCAGTGATTTGGGCGGGTCGAACACCGGGGAGCTGTTTTTT.

The J gene is TRBJ2-1, the V gene TRBV20-1; 15 bases line up with TRBD2. The CDR3 loop spans 14 amino acids. Germline CDR1 reads DFQATT; CDR2 reads SNEGSKA (reference sequence). The CDR3 sequence is CGGLPGLAGGEQFF. The CDR3 DNA is TGCGGTGGTCTACCGGGACTAGCGGGAGGTGAGCAGTTCTTC.

In this sample, this clonotype turned up a few times. The chain joins TRBV5-1 to TRBJ2-3; D uncertain. Trimming pared 1 base from V and 3 bases from J, leaving 9 bases between. CDR1 is SGHRS, CDR2 YFSETQ, per germline. The CDR3 has 14 residues. CDR3 DNA: TGCGCCAGCAGCTTGAACAGCGCAACAGATACGCAGTATTTT. Amino acid sequence: CASSLNSATDTQYF.

The CDR3: CSGRDRVYNEQFF. CDR3 sequence (DNA): TGCAGTGGTAGGGACAGGGTTTACAATGAGCAGTTCTTC. This chain joins TRBV20-1 and TRBJ2-1; 9 bases match TRBD1. With V trimmed by 7 bases and J by 4 bases, 5 bases remained unmatched. Germline assignment: CDR1 DFQATT and CDR2 SNEGSKA (reference sequence). The CDR3 runs 13 residues.

This clonotype was recorded at least ten times. This rearrangement joins TRBV4-2 to TRBJ2-7, with TRBD2 matching 12 bases. This CDR3 is 15 amino acids long. V lost 4 bases to trimming and J lost 4 bases; unmatched junction nucleotides: 5. CDR1 is LGHNA and CDR2 is YNFKEQ in the germline V gene. CDR3 coding DNA: TGTGCCAGCAGCCCGGGGGGACTAGCGGGTTACGAGCAGTACTTC. It specifies CASSPGGLAGYEQYF.

This chain connects TRBV10-2 to TRBJ2-5, with no clear D. Germline loops: CDR1 WSHSY, CDR2 SAAADI. The V and J ends lost 2 bases and 4 bases respectively, with 8 bases between them. The CDR3 is 13 residues long. CDR3 nucleotide sequence: TGCGCCAGCAGTGAGAGTAGAGGAGAGACCCAGTACTTC. This gives the protein CASSESRGETQYF.

This clonotype was observed a few times. The chain links TRBV29-1 to TRBJ2-1; D uncertain. The V gene's germline CDR1 is SQVTM and CDR2 ANQGSEA. The CDR3 runs to 10 residues. V was shortened by 4 bases and J by 4 bases, with 2 bases between the two germline ends. The DNA for the CDR3 is TGCAGCGTTGGTTACAATGAGCAGTTCTTC. It translates to CSVGYNEQFF.

In this sample, this clonotype turned up a few times. The genes are TRBV29-1 and TRBJ1-3; 7 bases agree with TRBD1. Germline V gene lookup returns CDR1 SQVTM and CDR2 ANQGSEA. V was clipped by 7 bases and J by 4 bases; unmatched bases: 13. The CDR3 contains 15 residues. CDR3 sequence: CSAISTGVAGNTIYF. CDR3 DNA sequence: TGCAGCGCCATATCTACAGGGGTTGCGGGAAACACCATATATTTT.

There are a few counts of this clonotype. V and J are TRBV29-1 and TRBJ2-7; D may match TRBD1 or TRBD2 (5 bases each). V shed 3 bases and J shed 0 bases, with 9 bases lying between them. Germline CDR1 SQVTM, CDR2 ANQGSEA. There are 13 residues in the CDR3. The CDR3 here is CSVEDGASYEQYF. The CDR3 DNA follows: TGCAGCGTTGAGGACGGGGCCTCCTACGAGCAGTACTTC.

This clonotype was counted a few times. The chain joins TRBV3-1 to TRBJ2-5; 9 bases fit TRBD2. The germline CDR1 and CDR2 sequences are LGHDT and YNNKEL (reference sequence). The CDR3 is 17 residues long. The V segment lost 0 bases and the J segment 2 bases; nucleotides outside the gene matches: 7. CDR3 region: CASSQDENLAGQETQYF. The DNA for the CDR3 is TGTGCCAGCAGCCAAGATGAGAACCTAGCGGGGCAAGAGACCCAGTACTTC.

The chain joins TRBV29-1 to TRBJ2-7; D is perhaps TRBD1 (6 bases). The CDR3 runs to 11 residues. V gave up 5 bases and J gave up 3 bases, with 8 bases separating them. Germline V CDR1 and CDR2: SQVTM, ANQGSEA. CDR3 sequence reads: CSVQDSYEQYF. The CDR3 DNA sequence: TGCAGCGTTCAGGACAGCTACGAGCAGTACTTC.

This chain joins TRBV14 and TRBJ1-4; the D gene is possibly TRBD1 (5 bases). The length of the CDR3 is 13 residues. Germline values: CDR1 SGHDN, CDR2 FVKESK. Trimming removed 4 bases from V and 7 bases from J, with 10 bases in between. The CDR3 bases are TGTGCCAGCAGCCTAGGGGCGGTTGAAAAACTGTTTTTT. Translating gives CASSLGAVEKLFF.

This clonotype was recorded many times. V and J are TRBV11-2 and TRBJ2-7, with D unresolved. CDR1 and CDR2 (germline): SGHAT, FQNNGV. The CDR3 length is 14 residues. V gave up 0 bases and J gave up 5 bases, with 11 bases separating them. For the CDR3, the DNA is TGTGCCAGCAGCTTAGATCGGTTGGTTGACGAGCAGTACTTC. This codes for CASSLDRLVDEQYF.

This clonotype was counted ten times or more. The V call is TRBV30, the J call TRBJ2-5; 7 positions match TRBD1. There are 15 residues in the CDR3. Germline CDR1 GTSNPN, CDR2 SVGIG (reference sequence). J lost 2 bases, V lost 7 bases, and 13 bases had no gene match. The CDR3 here is CASRGPLPGQETQYF. DNA for the CDR3: TGTGCCTCTAGGGGGCCCCTCCCGGGGCAAGAGACCCAGTACTTC.

This clonotype was detected only a few times. V gene TRBV12-3 or TRBV12-4 combines with J gene TRBJ1-5; tentatively, D is TRBD1 (6 bases). This CDR3 is 14 amino acids long. Between the trimmed V and J ends, which lost 7 bases and 2 bases, there was a span of 12 bases. CDR3 sequence: CASTGGGRNQPQHF. DNA of the CDR3: TGTGCCAGCACGGGGGGCGGGCGCAATCAGCCCCAGCATTTT.

The table lists this clonotype with a few counts. V usage is TRBV7-8 and J usage is TRBJ2-5; perhaps D is TRBD1 or TRBD2 (6 bases each). This CDR3 contains 15 residues. From germline, CDR1 is SGHVS and CDR2 FQNEAQ. Trimming left V 5 bases short and J 3 bases short, with 16 bases between. The CDR3 is CASSPWGAGKETQYF. The CDR3 DNA sequence: TGTGCCAGCAGCCCCTGGGGGGCTGGGAAAGAGACCCAGTACTTC.

This clonotype was counted at least ten times. This rearrangement joins TRBV19 to TRBJ1-5; D gene ambiguous. V was shortened by 9 bases and J by 4 bases, with 13 bases between the two germline ends. Germline-derived CDR1 and CDR2 are LNHDA and SQIVND (reference sequence). The length of the CDR3 is 13 residues. In DNA form, the CDR3 reads TGTGCCAGCCGACCCCGTGGGAATCAGCCCCAGCATTTT. Translating gives CASRPRGNQPQHF. Filled out from reference TRBV19 and TRBJ1-5, the complete variable domain reads DGGITQSPKYLFRKEGQNVTLSCEQNLNHDAMYWYRQDPGQGLRLIYYSQIVNDFQKGDIAEGYSVSREKKESFPLTVTSAQKNPTAFYLCASRPRGNQPQHFGDGTRLSIL.